A single sample is the source of the 18 T cell receptor beta chains below, sequenced in a study of Ad26.COV2.S vaccination and SARS-CoV-2 variants. Clones were sequenced by immunoSEQ multiplex PCR, and TCRdb holds only the in-frame ones, with some missing. The sample holds some 320,000 clones, 70% to 90% seen once. Treatment reported: 15 to 20 received Ad26.COV2.S at low or high dose, single or two shots; about 5 received placebo; per-sample allocation not given. Sample collection was performed on day 63 after the first vaccine or placebo injection. The source was peripheral blood, collected in a trial of Ad26.COV2.S vaccine versus placebo. The receptors derive from a person between 18 and 60 years old who received the Ad26.COV2.S COVID-19 vaccine or a placebo.

This chain connects TRBV11-3 to TRBJ1-1; D is possibly TRBD1 (5 bases). V shed 6 bases and J shed 8 bases, with 16 bases lying between them. Germline-derived CDR1 and CDR2 are SGHNT and YENEEA. This CDR3 spans 13 amino acids. The CDR3 is CASRRDGRSEAFF. CDR3 in DNA: TGTGCCAGCAGAAGGGACGGTAGATCCGAAGCTTTCTTT.

The rearrangement joins TRBV4-2 to TRBJ1-2; D possibly corresponds to TRBD1 (6 bases). This CDR3 has 13 amino acids. Per germline, CDR1 LGHNA and CDR2 YNFKEQ. V lost 4 bases and J lost 3, with 9 bases in between. CDR3 nucleotide sequence: TGTGCCAGCAGCCGGACAGATTACTATGGCTACACCTTC. It translates to CASSRTDYYGYTF.

The chain uses TRBV6-6 and TRBJ2-5; tentatively, D is TRBD2 (5 bases). The V end was cut by 7 bases, the J end by 5 bases, with 11 bases between. The germline CDR1 and CDR2 sequences are MNHNY and SVGAGI (reference sequence). The CDR3 totals 12 residues. As DNA, the CDR3 is TGTGCCAGCAATAGACCGGGGGAGACCCAGTACTTC. This sequence encodes CASNRPGETQYF.

This clone was recorded only once. The chain joins TRBV5-1 to TRBJ1-3; unclear D gene. The CDR3 runs to 16 residues. Germline CDR1 and CDR2: SGHRS and YFSETQ. The V gene lost 3 bases and the J gene lost 0 bases, with 13 bases spanning the gap. The CDR3 coding sequence is TGCGCCAGCAGCTCCCGGACTCAGAGCTCTGGAAACACCATATATTTT. Its translation is CASSSRTQSSGNTIYF.

V usage is TRBV7-2 and J usage is TRBJ1-2; no firm D call. The CDR3 sequence is 14 residues long. The germline V gene encodes CDR1 SGHTA and CDR2 FQGNSA. V was cut by 4 bases and J by 4 bases, with 13 bases left in between. CDR3 region: CASSSPDRAYGYTF. CDR3 nucleotides: TGTGCCAGCAGCTCCCCGGACCGCGCCTATGGCTACACCTTC.

The chain combines TRBV7-6 with TRBJ1-3; D unresolved. V lost 5 bases, J lost 2 bases, and 16 bases lay in between. CDR1 SGHVS and CDR2 FNYEAQ come from the germline V gene. The CDR3 spans 16 residues. The CDR3 bases are TGTGCCAGCAGCCGAAGGGCCCAGCTCGCTGGAAACACCATATATTTT. Its translation is CASSRRAQLAGNTIYF.

The chain has TRBV10-3 and TRBJ1-4; the D gene is possibly TRBD1 (5 bases). CDR1 is ENHRY, CDR2 SYGVKD, per germline. The CDR3 totals 12 residues. V dropped 8 bases and J dropped 8 bases, with 12 bases sitting between them. CDR3 sequence (DNA): TGTGCCATCGCGGGGGGAGACGAAAAACTGTTTTTT. Its translation: CAIAGGDEKLFF.

The chain employs TRBV24-1 and TRBJ2-1; 7 nucleotides match TRBD1. Germline V lookup: CDR1 KGHDR, CDR2 SFDVKD. This CDR3 spans 13 amino acids. The ends lost 5 bases at V and 10 bases at J; junction bases unmatched: 7. The DNA of the CDR3 is TGTGCCACCAGTGTCGGGACAGACTACGAGCAGTTCTTC. It yields the protein CATSVGTDYEQFF.

This clone occurred many times. The J gene is TRBJ2-1, the V gene TRBV6-4; 9 positions match TRBD2. Germline V gene sequence: CDR1 MRHNA, CDR2 SNTAGT. V gave up 3 bases and J gave up 8 bases; unmatched junction bases: 8. This CDR3 is 15 amino acids long. DNA for the CDR3: TGTGCCAGCAGTGAGCTGGCGGGGGGGCCCGATGAGCAGTTCTTC. It codes for CASSELAGGPDEQFF.

Only a few counts were recorded for this clone. The genes are TRBV7-3 and TRBJ2-2; possible D gene TRBD2, 6 bases. Trimming pared 5 bases from V and 2 bases from J, leaving 15 bases between. The CDR3 contains 16 residues. The germline CDR1 and CDR2 sequences are SGHTA and FQGTGA. CDR3: CASSPPGGSNTGELFF. The CDR3 DNA sequence: TGTGCCAGCAGCCCCCCTGGAGGGAGCAACACCGGGGAGCTGTTTTTT.

The chain has TRBV5-6 and TRBJ1-3; D not resolved. CDR1 and CDR2 from the germline V gene are SGHDT and YYEEEE. CDR3 length: 16 amino acids. V was clipped by 0 bases and J by 0 bases, with 10 bases between them. The CDR3 DNA is TGTGCCAGCAGCTTGGAAGCAGCGAGCTCTGGAAACACCATATATTTT. It codes for CASSLEAASSGNTIYF.

V usage is TRBV19 and J usage is TRBJ1-6; perhaps TRBD1 as D (6 bases). The CDR3 is 15 residues long. V lost 11 bases and J 5 bases, leaving 19 bases between the germline ends. Germline V CDR1 and CDR2: LNHDA, SQIVND (reference sequence). The CDR3 spells CACSAGNRDNSPLHF. Here the CDR3 DNA reads TGTGCCTGCTCCGCGGGCAACAGGGATAATTCACCCCTCCACTTT.

The rearrangement uses TRBV11-3 and TRBJ2-1; 7 bases are shared with TRBD1. V gave up 6 bases and J gave up 7 bases; unmatched junction bases: 9. The CDR3 covers 14 residues. Germline V gene lookup returns CDR1 SGHNT and CDR2 YENEEA. The CDR3 here is CASRTGTDRNEQFF. CDR3 nucleotides: TGTGCCAGCAGGACCGGGACAGATCGTAATGAGCAGTTCTTC.

This rearrangement joins TRBV3-1 (or the pseudogene TRBV3-2) to TRBJ2-1, with D perhaps TRBD1 or TRBD2 (6 bases each). Trimming shortened V by 4 bases and J by 2 bases, and 15 bases separated the two germline ends. The CDR3 extends over 16 amino acids. Germline V gene sequence: CDR1 LGHDT, CDR2 YNNKEL (reference sequence). The CDR3 nucleotides are TGTGCCAGCAGCCTAGGCGGGACAAACCCCTACAATGAGCAGTTCTTC. This gives the protein CASSLGGTNPYNEQFF.

CDR3 region: CASRGGLGEKLFF. DNA for the CDR3: TGTGCCAGCAGGGGGGGGTTGGGGGAAAAACTGTTTTTT. The rearrangement joins TRBV28 to TRBJ1-4, with D possibly being TRBD1 (5 bases). V was shortened by 6 bases and J by 8 bases, with 13 bases between the two germline ends. Germline V CDR1 and CDR2: MDHEN, SYDVKM. The CDR3 sequence is 13 residues long.

The chain links TRBV7-6 to TRBJ2-1, with 8 positions matching TRBD2. The CDR3 runs to 19 residues. Germline CDR1 is SGHVS and CDR2 is FNYEAQ. The V segment lost 5 bases and the J segment 0 bases; nucleotides outside the gene matches: 15. CDR3 in DNA: TGTGCCAGCAGCGCCCCAGCGGGGGCGGCGCTTTCCTCCTACAATGAGCAGTTCTTC. It specifies CASSAPAGAALSSYNEQFF.

The chain uses TRBV23-1 and TRBJ1-6, with a weak D call TRBD1 (5 bases). TRBV23-1 is an open reading frame, and its role is uncertain. The V gene lost 3 bases and the J gene lost 7 bases, with 19 bases spanning the gap. The CDR3 consists of 17 residues. The CDR3 nucleotides are TGCGCCAGCAGTCATGATAGCGGGGACCAAAAGAATTCACCCCTCCACTTT. Translated, it gives CASSHDSGDQKNSPLHF.

The chain employs TRBV5-4 and TRBJ2-7, with no clear D. Germline V gives CDR1 SGHNT, CDR2 YYREEE (reference sequence). Trimming left V 2 bases short and J 5 bases short, with 8 bases between. The CDR3 is 12 residues long. CDR3 protein: CASSFRGNEQYF. CDR3 DNA sequence: TGTGCCAGCAGCTTCCGAGGCAACGAGCAGTACTTC.